Listed below are T cell receptor beta chains from one sample, sequenced in a study of blood T cells in healthy people across ages. Using its own MiXCR run on the 5' RACE reads, TCRdb lists one record per CDR3 protein. The sample lists fewer than 1,000,000 distinct CDR3 sequences; 35% to 60% were seen once. Sequencing was done on a sample of blood. These receptors all come from a man older than 75 in good health. CDR3s include the opening cysteine and the closing phenylalanine or tryptophan. The D gene is left open where the match is weak. The listing skips clone size in some rows; elsewhere it reads once, few, many or a size class.

J	D	V	size	DNA	CDR3
TRBJ1-2	TRBD1	TRBV19	.	TGTGCCAGTAGTCCGGGGACAGGGAATTGGGACTATGGCTACACCTTC	CASSPGTGNWDYGYTF
TRBJ2-1	.	TRBV9	few	TGTGCCAGCAGCGTAGCAAGCGGGTCTTCCTCCTACAATGAGCAGTTCTTC	CASSVASGSSSYNEQFF
TRBJ2-7	TRBD1	TRBV6-1	few	TGTGCCAGCAACGGACAGGACTCCTACGAGCAGTACTTC	CASNGQDSYEQYF
TRBJ1-5	.	TRBV3-1	.	TGTGCCAGCAGCCAAAGAGGCGGGAATAGCAATCAGCCCCAGCATTTT	CASSQRGGNSNQPQHF
TRBJ2-7	.	TRBV14	many	TGTGCCAGCAGCCTTGTCGGGGGCGACTACGAGCAGTACTTC	CASSLVGGDYEQYF
TRBJ2-7	TRBD2	TRBV5-1	.	TGCGCCAGCAGCTCAGGGAAGACTAGCGGGACCTACGAGCAGTACTTC	CASSSGKTSGTYEQYF
TRBJ2-1	.	TRBV6-5	.	TGTGCCAGCAGTTACTCTACGGGAGCTAGGAGCTCCTACAATGAGCAGTTCTTC	CASSYSTGARSSYNEQFF
TRBJ2-1	TRBD2	TRBV29-1	many	TGCAGCGTTGAAGATGGTTGGAGCGGGAGTGATGAGCAGTTCTTC	CSVEDGWSGSDEQFF
TRBJ2-5	.	TRBV28	.	TGTGCCAGCAGTTTGAGAGGGGATTGGTACCAAGAGACCCAGTACTTC	CASSLRGDWYQETQYF
TRBJ2-1	.	TRBV10-1	.	TGCGCCAGCAGTGAGCCTAGCTGGAATGAGCAGTTCTTC	CASSEPSWNEQFF
TRBJ1-4	TRBD1	TRBV25-1	few	TGTGCCAGCAGGCAAGTGGGGACAGGGAGTGAAAAACTGTTTTTT	CASRQVGTGSEKLFF
TRBJ2-3	TRBD2	TRBV20-1	.	TGCAGTGCTAGAGTATGGTCTAGCGGATCCACAGATACGCAGTATTTT	CSARVWSSGSTDTQYF
TRBJ2-1	TRBD1	TRBV20-1	many	TGCAGTGCCGCTTCAGGGGGCTATGAGCAGTTCTTC	CSAASGGYEQFF
TRBJ2-1	.	TRBV2	.	TGTGCCAGCAGGGGCTTCGGCGATGAGCAGTTCTTC	CASRGFGDEQFF
TRBJ2-3	.	TRBV4-2	few	TGTGCCAGCAGCCTGGAAACAGGGTTAGGTACGCAGTATTTT	CASSLETGLGTQYF
TRBJ2-3	.	TRBV10-3	few	TGTGCCATCAGTGAGGGCGGGAGCACAGATACGCAGTATTTT	CAISEGGSTDTQYF
TRBJ2-3	.	TRBV7-2	few	TGTGCCAGCAGCTTGAGGACCAGAGGGACAGATACGCAGTATTTT	CASSLRTRGTDTQYF
TRBJ2-1	TRBD2	TRBV25-1	.	TGTGCCAGCCGGCAGACTAGCGGGAGGGGGGGTGAGCAGTTCTTC	CASRQTSGRGGEQFF
TRBJ2-6	.	TRBV4-1	once	TGCGCCAGCAGCCACAGGACAGAGACCTCTGGGGCCAACGTCCTGACTTTC	CASSHRTETSGANVLTF
TRBJ1-1	.	TRBV6-5	.	TGTGCCAGCAGTTACTTTGGGGGCACTGAAGCTTTCTTT	CASSYFGGTEAFF
TRBJ2-5	.	TRBV5-4	once	TGTGCCAGCAGCCGCAGGGGTTACCAAGAGACCCAGTACTTC	CASSRRGYQETQYF
TRBJ2-3	.	TRBV7-3	few	TGTGCCAGCAGCTTGAGACGGAGGGACGCAGATACGCAGTATTTT	CASSLRRRDADTQYF
TRBJ2-1	TRBD2	TRBV6-6	.	TGTGCCAGCAGTTACACGCTAGCGGGAGGGCCAGGGAATGAGCAGTTCTTC	CASSYTLAGGPGNEQFF
TRBJ2-1	TRBD2	TRBV20-1	many	TGCAGTGCCAGGGGGACTAGCGGGACTGGTGAGCAGTTCTTC	CSARGTSGTGEQFF
TRBJ2-1	.	TRBV29-1	few	TGCAGCGTTGAGCGGGTCTCCTACAATGAGCAGTTCTTC	CSVERVSYNEQFF
TRBJ1-1	.	TRBV5-1	few	TGCGCCAGCAGCGGGGAGGACACTGAAGCTTTCTTT	CASSGEDTEAFF
TRBJ2-1	.	TRBV28	.	TGTGCCAGCACCGAAGCGCGGGCTGGCCGTTTGAATGAGCAGTTCTTC	CASTEARAGRLNEQFF
TRBJ2-2	.	TRBV7-2	few	TGTGCCAGCAGCTTGGTCCTCGCTCGGGGGGAGCTGTTTTTT	CASSLVLARGELFF
TRBJ2-1	.	TRBV20-1	.	TGCAGTGCTAGAGCCACTACTAACAATGAGCAGTTCTTC	CSARATTNNEQFF
TRBJ2-1	.	TRBV7-2	once	TGTGCTAGCAGCTTAGGAGTCCCGGGGGTCGATGAGCAGTTCTTC	CASSLGVPGVDEQFF
TRBJ1-5	.	TRBV20-1	few	TGCAGTGCTGGCGGGCACAATCAGCCCCAGCATTTT	CSAGGHNQPQHF
TRBJ1-2	.	TRBV13	few	TGTGCCAGCAGCAACTATCCTGCAGGTTCATATGGCTACACCTTC	CASSNYPAGSYGYTF
TRBJ2-3	.	TRBV4-1	.	TGCGCCAGCAGCCAAGATGTGGGAGTGAACTCCGATACGCAGTATTTT	CASSQDVGVNSDTQYF
TRBJ2-7	.	TRBV2	.	TGTGCCAGCAATCGTGATAGCGTCTACGAGCAGTACTTC	CASNRDSVYEQYF
TRBJ1-6	.	TRBV7-2	many	TGTGCCAGCAGCTTAGTAGCCGACTATAATTCACCCCTCCACTTT	CASSLVADYNSPLHF
TRBJ2-5	TRBD2	TRBV6-5	.	TGTGCCAGCAGTTACGTAGCGGGGGGGCAAGAGACCCAGTACTTC	CASSYVAGGQETQYF
TRBJ1-5	.	TRBV30	.	TGTGCCTGGAGTCTCGAGAGGGATCAGCCCCAGCATTTT	CAWSLERDQPQHF
TRBJ2-5	.	TRBV20-1	.	TGCAGTGCCCATCAGAGGATCCAAGAGACCCAGTACTTC	CSAHQRIQETQYF
TRBJ2-7	TRBD2	TRBV13	.	TGTGCCAGCAGCTCCCTGCGGGGGGCCCTTCCCAGCTACGAGCAGTACTTC	CASSSLRGALPSYEQYF
TRBJ2-1	TRBD2	TRBV7-2	many	TGTGCCAGCAGCCGGGCGGCGGGAGGGTCCTACAATGAGCAGTTCTTC	CASSRAAGGSYNEQFF